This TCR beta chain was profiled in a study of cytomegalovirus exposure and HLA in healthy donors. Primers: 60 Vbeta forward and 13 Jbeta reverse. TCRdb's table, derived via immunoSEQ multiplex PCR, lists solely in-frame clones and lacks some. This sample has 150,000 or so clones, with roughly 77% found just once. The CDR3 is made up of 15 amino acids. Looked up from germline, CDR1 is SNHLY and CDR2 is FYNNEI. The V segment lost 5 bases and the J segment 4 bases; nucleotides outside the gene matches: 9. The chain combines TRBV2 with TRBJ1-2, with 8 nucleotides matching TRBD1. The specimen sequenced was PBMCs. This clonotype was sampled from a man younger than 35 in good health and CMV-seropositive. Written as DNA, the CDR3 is TGTGCCAGCAGTCAACCCGGGACAGGAATCTATGGCTACACCTTC. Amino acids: CASSQPGTGIYGYTF.